This TCR beta chain came from a study of T-cell memory formation after mild COVID-19. Overall study: In these data, TCR clusters were largely donor specific. General study results and limits: Pre-infection memory held some responding clones, suggesting pre-existing cross-reactive T cells responded. Later expanders leaned CD4+, whereas day 15 to 85 contracting clones were balanced CD4/CD8. Mostly located in CM and EM were contracting CD4+ clones, with contracting CD8+ clones located in EMRA.

This CDR3 is 16 amino acids long. V lost 3 bases and J lost 3, with 15 bases in between. TCRdb re-called the 5' RACE reads through MiXCR, storing one row per CDR3 protein. The table includes 190,000 or so distinct CDR3 sequences, over 20% detected once. This clonotype was detected a few times. The antigen is not known. The chain combines TRBV12-3 or TRBV12-4 with TRBJ2-1, with D possibly matching TRBD2 (7 bases). The specimen sequenced was PBMCs or a T cell subset sorted from them (not recorded which). The sequence derives from an adult woman who had mild COVID-19 (a few samples of this study predate the infection). Cell type and time point are not known. CDR3 nucleotides: TGTGCCAGCAGTTTGGAACGGGGGGCTCTCTACAATGAGCAGTTCTTC. Translation gives CASSLERGALYNEQFF.